This TCR beta chain was obtained from a study of shared clonotypes between healthy human individuals. CD45RA-negative memory and CD45RA+ naive subsets were split from the CD4+ cells. The CDR3 is 15 residues long. J was trimmed by 6 bases and V by 0 bases; bases with no gene match: 4. Germline V gene sequence: CDR1 KGHSH, CDR2 LQKENI. TCRdb's copy holds only in-frame clones and misses some; the assay was immunoSEQ multiplex PCR. The table has about a million clones, 70% to 80% seen once. Comments on this clone: Other DNA sequences within the sample encode an identical CDR3.

The source is a young man in good health. The chain uses TRBV18 and TRBJ2-1; 8 nucleotides match TRBD2. The source material was memory CD4+ T cells sorted from blood. Specified subset: CD45RA-negative fraction. The CDR3 bases are TGTGCCAGCTCACCACCTCCCAGCGGGGGCAATGAGCAGTTCTTC. This encodes CASSPPPSGGNEQFF. Looking up the rest from reference TRBV18 and TRBJ2-1 gives the full variable domain: NAGVMQNPRHLVRRRGQEARLRCSPMKGHSHVYWYRQLPEEGLKFMVYLQKENIIDESGMPKERFSAEFPKEGPSILRIQQVVRGDSAAYFCASSPPPSGGNEQFFGPGTRLTVL.